This T cell receptor (beta chain) was recovered during a study of T cells after yellow fever vaccination. Overall study context: The authors prepared low-cell-number fractions using SMART-Seq v4 Ultra Low Input. Points from the study as a whole: Only a minor proportion of clonotypes was detected across both CD4 and CD8 compartments. From the bulk population, abundant clonotypes could contaminate and appear within FACS-sorted repertoires.

Germline CDR1 LGHDT, CDR2 YNNKEL (reference sequence). The CDR3 spans 14 residues. Trimming cost V 0 bases and J 4 bases, with 9 bases left between them. TCRdb itself ran the 5' RACE reads through MiXCR, one entry per CDR3 protein. The profile shows some 340,000 distinct CDR3 sequences, around 10% of them singletons. In this sample, this clonotype turned up a few times. Antigen specificity is unknown. The sequence came from a man younger than 30 who received the YFV17D yellow fever vaccine. The genes are TRBV3-1 and TRBJ1-2; the D is unclear. The input for sequencing was CD4+ T cells sorted from PBMCs, taken 45 days after the yellow fever booster vaccination. CDR3: CASSQDYRPYGYTF. CDR3 nucleotides: TGTGCCAGCAGCCAAGACTACCGGCCCTATGGCTACACCTTC.